Sequencing of this T cell receptor (beta chain) was carried out in a study of T-cell reconstitution after alpha-beta-depleted transplantation in children. The library targeted TCRbeta and was prepared with unique molecular identifiers. MiXCR was run by TCRdb on the PCR reads, yielding one entry per CDR3 protein. This sample has some 460,000 distinct CDR3 sequences, with around 16% found just once. A note on this clonotype: The antigen is undetermined.

The ends lost 3 bases at V and 5 bases at J; junction bases unmatched: 12. Germline V CDR1 and CDR2: MNHEY, SMNVEV (reference sequence). The CDR3 runs to 18 residues. The study, taken as a whole, reports: Most T-cell counts and diversity one year after the transplant came from T cells that were newly produced. The high TCRbeta diversity at day 60 in some patients came from surviving recipient T cells and thymic progenitors. Expanded graft clones numbering several hundred reportedly gave rise to alpha-beta T cells about two months after transplant.

V is TRBV27 and J is TRBJ2-3; 12 positions match TRBD2. The TCR comes from a boy in the first two years of life who had a stem cell transplant for Wiskott-Aldrich syndrome, so the T cells may come from the graft donor. Sequencing used PBMCs, mostly from graft donor cells, obtained 360 days after TCRalphabeta/CD19-depleted stem cell transplant. For the CDR3, the DNA is TGTGCCAGCAGTTTGACTAGCGGGAGTCGAAGGGGCATAGATACGCAGTATTTT. This translates into CASSLTSGSRRGIDTQYF.